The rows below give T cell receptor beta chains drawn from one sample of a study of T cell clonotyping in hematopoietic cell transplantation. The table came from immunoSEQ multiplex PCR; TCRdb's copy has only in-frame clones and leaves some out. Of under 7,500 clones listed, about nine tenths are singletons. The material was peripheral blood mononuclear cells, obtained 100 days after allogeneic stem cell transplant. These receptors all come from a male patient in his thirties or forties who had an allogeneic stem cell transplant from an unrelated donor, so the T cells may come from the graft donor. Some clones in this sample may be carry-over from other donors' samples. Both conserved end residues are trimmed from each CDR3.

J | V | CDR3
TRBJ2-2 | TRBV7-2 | ASSSDRTGELF
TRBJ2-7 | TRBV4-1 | ASSQDGPDEQY
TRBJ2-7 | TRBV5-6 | ASSLGESRKY
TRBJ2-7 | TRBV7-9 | ASSPERYEQY
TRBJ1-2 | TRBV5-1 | ASSFGRGNGYT
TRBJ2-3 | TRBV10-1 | ASKISTDTQY
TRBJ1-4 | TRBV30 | AWSTQGDLEKLF
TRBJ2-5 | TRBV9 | ASSASGGIRQETQY
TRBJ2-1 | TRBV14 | ASSRLLIDEQF
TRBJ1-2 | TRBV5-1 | ASSLGTGLNYGYT
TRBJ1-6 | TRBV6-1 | ASSERMAPLH
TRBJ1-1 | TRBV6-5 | ASSYPRQGATEAF
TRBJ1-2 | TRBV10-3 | AISEGTGEYGYT
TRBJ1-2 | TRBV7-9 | ASSLEQDYGYT
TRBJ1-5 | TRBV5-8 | ASSSRQGFNQPQH
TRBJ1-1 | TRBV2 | ASSGDRASTEAF
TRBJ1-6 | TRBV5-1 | ASSLDNVQGFQSPLH
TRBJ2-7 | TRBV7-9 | ASSQGPGRSYEQY
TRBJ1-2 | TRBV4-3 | ASSPDRQSYGYT
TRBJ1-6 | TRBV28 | ASSLRTPPGSPLH
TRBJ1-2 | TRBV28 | ASSQVEEGYT
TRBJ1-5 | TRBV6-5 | ASSTGTGSNQPQH
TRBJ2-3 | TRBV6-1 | ASSGSSGGADTQY
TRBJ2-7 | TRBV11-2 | ASSLGTSYEQY
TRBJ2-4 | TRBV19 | ASSRLAKNIQY
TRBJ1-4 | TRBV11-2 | ASSLDRGGEKLF
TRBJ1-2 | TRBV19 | AISRGQGAGYT
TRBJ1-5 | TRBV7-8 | ASSFQTAGGGGNQPQH
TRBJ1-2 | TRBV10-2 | ASSPGNYGYT
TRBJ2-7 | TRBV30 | AWTGKQY
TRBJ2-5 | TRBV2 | ASRGLEETQY
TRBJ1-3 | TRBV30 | AWSVMSGNTIY
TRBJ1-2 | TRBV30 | AWSAQGDYGYT
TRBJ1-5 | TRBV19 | ASRPRDSNQPQH
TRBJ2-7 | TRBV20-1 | SARGHEQY
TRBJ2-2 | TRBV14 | ASSSRQVNTGELF
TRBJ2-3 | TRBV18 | ASSSRVGTDTQY
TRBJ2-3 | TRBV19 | AIGTTGTDTQY
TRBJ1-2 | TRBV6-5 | ASLGPGSSYGYT
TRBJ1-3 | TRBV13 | ASSLEGEPGNTIY
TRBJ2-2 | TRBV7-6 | ASSPAPSGWNTGELF
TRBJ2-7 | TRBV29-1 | SVEGSSHEQY
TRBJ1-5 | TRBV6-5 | ASRGRYSNQPQH